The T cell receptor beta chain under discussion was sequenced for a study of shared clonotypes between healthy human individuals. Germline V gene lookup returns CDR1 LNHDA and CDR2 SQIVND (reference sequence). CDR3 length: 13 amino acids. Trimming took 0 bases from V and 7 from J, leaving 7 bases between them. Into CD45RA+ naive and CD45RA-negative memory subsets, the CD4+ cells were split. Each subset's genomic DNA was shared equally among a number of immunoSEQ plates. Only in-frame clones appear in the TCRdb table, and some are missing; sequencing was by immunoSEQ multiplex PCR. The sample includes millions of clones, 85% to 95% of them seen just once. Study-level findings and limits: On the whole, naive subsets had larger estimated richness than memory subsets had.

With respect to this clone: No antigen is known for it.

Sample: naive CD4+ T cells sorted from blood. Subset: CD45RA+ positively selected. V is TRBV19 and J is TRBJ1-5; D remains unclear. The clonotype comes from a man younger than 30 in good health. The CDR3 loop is CASSIEIDQPQHF. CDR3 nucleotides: TGTGCCAGTAGTATAGAGATCGACCAGCCCCAGCATTTT. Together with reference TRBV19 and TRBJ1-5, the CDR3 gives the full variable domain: DGGITQSPKYLFRKEGQNVTLSCEQNLNHDAMYWYRQDPGQGLRLIYYSQIVNDFQKGDIAEGYSVSREKKESFPLTVTSAQKNPTAFYLCASSIEIDQPQHFGDGTRLSIL.